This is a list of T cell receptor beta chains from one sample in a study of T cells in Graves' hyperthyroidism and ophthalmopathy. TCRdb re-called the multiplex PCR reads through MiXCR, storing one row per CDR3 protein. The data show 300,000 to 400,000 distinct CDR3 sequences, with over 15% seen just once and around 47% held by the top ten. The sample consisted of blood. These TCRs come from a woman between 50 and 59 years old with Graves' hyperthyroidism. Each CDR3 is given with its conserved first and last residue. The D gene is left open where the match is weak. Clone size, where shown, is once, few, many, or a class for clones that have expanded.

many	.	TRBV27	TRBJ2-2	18	TGTGCCAGCAGTTATTCCCTACAGCGGCTGCTGAACACCGGGGAGCTGTTTTTT	CASSYSLQRLLNTGELFF
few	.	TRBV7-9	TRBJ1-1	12	TGTGCCAGCAGCTTATTCGCCAGAATGGCTTTCTTT	CASSLFARMAFF
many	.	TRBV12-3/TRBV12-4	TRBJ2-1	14	TGTGCCAGCAGTTTCCGGGAGAGATACAATGAGCAGTTCTTC	CASSFRERYNEQFF
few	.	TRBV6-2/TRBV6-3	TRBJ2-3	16	TGTGCCAGCAGTTTAGGGGGGCCTCTCTTGACAGATACGCAGTATTTT	CASSLGGPLLTDTQYF
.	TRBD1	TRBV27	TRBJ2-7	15	TGTGCCAGCAGTTCAGGACAGGGGTCATTCTACGAGCAGTACTTC	CASSSGQGSFYEQYF
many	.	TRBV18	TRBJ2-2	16	TGTGCCAGCTCACCACTGGAAGGGGGGAACACCGGGGAGCTGTTTTTT	CASSPLEGGNTGELFF
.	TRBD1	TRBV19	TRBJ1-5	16	TGTGCCAGTAGTATCGACAGGGGTTTGGGCAATCAGCCCCAGCATTTT	CASSIDRGLGNQPQHF
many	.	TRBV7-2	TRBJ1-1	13	TGTGCCAGCAGCTTAAGACACGACACTGAAGCTTTCTTT	CASSLRHDTEAFF
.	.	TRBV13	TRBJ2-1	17	TGTGCCAGCAGCTTAGGCACGGCGTCGAGCTCCTACAATGAGCAGTTCTTC	CASSLGTASSSYNEQFF
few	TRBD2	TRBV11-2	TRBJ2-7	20	TGTGCCAGCAGCACCGGACTAGCGGGAGATGTGCTCGATGGACCGTACGAGCAGTACTTC	CASSTGLAGDVLDGPYEQYF
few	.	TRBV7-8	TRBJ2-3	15	TGTGCCAGCAGCTTAAATAACGACCGCACAGATACGCAGTATTTT	CASSLNNDRTDTQYF
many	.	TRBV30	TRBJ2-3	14	TGTGCCTGGAGTGTACCTGTCAGCACAGATACGCAGTATTTT	CAWSVPVSTDTQYF
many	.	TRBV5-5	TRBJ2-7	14	TGTGCCAGCATCGACTGGGAGGATTCCTACGAGCAGTACTTC	CASIDWEDSYEQYF
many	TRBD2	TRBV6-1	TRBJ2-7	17	TGTGCCAGCAGTTTACTAGCGGGAGGTCCAAAGACCTACGAGCAGTACTTC	CASSLLAGGPKTYEQYF
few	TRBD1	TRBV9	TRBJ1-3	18	TGTGCCAGCAGCGTAGCTTTTAAGGGACAGACCTCTGGAAACACCATATATTTT	CASSVAFKGQTSGNTIYF
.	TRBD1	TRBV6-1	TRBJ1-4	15	TGTGCCAGCAGGTCAGGGGGCCCCACTAATGAAAAACTGTTTTTT	CASRSGGPTNEKLFF
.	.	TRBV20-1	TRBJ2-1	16	TGCAGTGCTAGAGCTAGGCAGGTCGGACGTCAGCACGAGCAGTTCTTC	CSARARQVGRQHEQFF
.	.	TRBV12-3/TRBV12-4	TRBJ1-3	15	TGTGCCAGCAGTTTAGAGGCCTCGGCTGGAAACACCATATATTTT	CASSLEASAGNTIYF
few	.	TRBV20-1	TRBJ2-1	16	TGCAGTGCTAGGGTGCCGGTAGGGTCGGCGGAGGATGAGCAGTTCTTC	CSARVPVGSAEDEQFF
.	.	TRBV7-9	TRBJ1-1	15	TGTGCCAGCAGCTTAATTATGTCTCAGATGGCTGAAGCTTTCTTT	CASSLIMSQMAEAFF
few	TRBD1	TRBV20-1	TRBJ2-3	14	TGCAGTGCTTCGGGACAGGGGGGGACAGATACGCAGTATTTT	CSASGQGGTDTQYF
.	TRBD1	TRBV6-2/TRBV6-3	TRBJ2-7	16	TGTGCCAGCAAACCATTACTCGGACAGGGGTTACGTGAGCAGTACTTC	CASKPLLGQGLREQYF
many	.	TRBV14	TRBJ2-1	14	TGTGCCAGCAGCCAAGTGGGGCTCTACAATGAGCAGTTCTTC	CASSQVGLYNEQFF